This TCR beta chain originates from a study of identical twins. On this clonotype: What it binds is not known.

Template switching (which added a universal primer site) was used, and cDNA carried unique molecular identifiers. TCRdb reanalysed the 5' RACE reads using MiXCR and keeps one entry per CDR3 protein. This sample has 700,000 to 950,000 distinct CDR3 sequences; over 9% occur once, and the top ten carry around 1.6%. Notes on the study in general: Fewer insertions marked abundant cord blood beta clonotypes; young adult naive trended weakly, memory not at all. Possibly, invariant MAIT and iNKT cells partly confounded zero-insertion analyses.

The data were also submitted as part of a second study, on yellow fever vaccine responses in identical twins.

Sequenced sample: PBMCs. This clonotype originated in a woman in her late teens or twenties in good health.

The CDR3 DNA reads TGTGCCAGCAGTTATCAGGGTGGTGAAGCTTTCTTT. Amino acid sequence: CASSYQGGEAFF. The J gene is TRBJ1-1, the V gene TRBV6-2 or TRBV6-3; TRBD1 is a possible D gene (5 bases). There are 12 residues in the CDR3. Between the trimmed V and J ends, which lost 3 bases and 7 bases, there was a span of 9 bases. Germline V gene sequence: CDR1 MNHEY, CDR2 SVGEGT.